The table lists the clone carrying this TCR beta chain with many counts. Two oligonucleotides, mixed equimolar, formed the beta constant-region primer covering TRBC1 and TRBC2. Using its own MiXCR run on the UMI-ligation and nested PCR reads, TCRdb lists one record per CDR3 protein. The data hold 130,000 to 150,000 distinct CDR3 sequences, with over 15% observed a single time. These data originate in a study of naive and memory T cell subsets. The CDR3 runs 15 residues. The V gene lost 3 bases and the J gene lost 2 bases, with 12 bases spanning the gap. The V gene's germline CDR1 is MGHDK and CDR2 SYGVNS. Cells stained for CD3, CD4, CD8, CD45RA and CD27 were sorted into four subsets.

The sample taken for sequencing was naive CD4+ T cells from blood. The rearrangement uses TRBV25-1 and TRBJ2-3; no clear D. This sequence originates from a human donor in good health. CDR3 sequence reads: CASSERPKNTDTQYF. CDR3 nucleotide sequence: TGTGCCAGCAGTGAGAGACCCAAAAACACAGATACGCAGTATTTT.